The text below deals with one TCR beta chain. Naive CD8 cells comprised CD45RO-negative, CCR7-positively selected cells, excluding terminally differentiated effector memory CD45RA+ cells. TCRdb's table, derived via immunoSEQ multiplex PCR, lists solely in-frame clones and lacks some. Of millions of clones in the sample, about 95% were seen once. The data are from a study of shared clonotypes between healthy human individuals. V lost 6 bases and J 1 base, leaving 11 bases between the germline ends. The CDR3 sequence is 14 residues long. Per germline, CDR1 MNHEY and CDR2 SMNVEV (reference sequence). Sequencing was performed on naive CD8+ T cells sorted from blood. The V call is TRBV27, the J call TRBJ2-3; tentative D call: TRBD1 (5 bases). The clonotype was recovered from a man between 18 and 29 years old in good health. As DNA, the CDR3 is TGTGCCAGCAGCAGGGCAAGCGGCACAGATACGCAGTATTTT. It translates to CASSRASGTDTQYF.